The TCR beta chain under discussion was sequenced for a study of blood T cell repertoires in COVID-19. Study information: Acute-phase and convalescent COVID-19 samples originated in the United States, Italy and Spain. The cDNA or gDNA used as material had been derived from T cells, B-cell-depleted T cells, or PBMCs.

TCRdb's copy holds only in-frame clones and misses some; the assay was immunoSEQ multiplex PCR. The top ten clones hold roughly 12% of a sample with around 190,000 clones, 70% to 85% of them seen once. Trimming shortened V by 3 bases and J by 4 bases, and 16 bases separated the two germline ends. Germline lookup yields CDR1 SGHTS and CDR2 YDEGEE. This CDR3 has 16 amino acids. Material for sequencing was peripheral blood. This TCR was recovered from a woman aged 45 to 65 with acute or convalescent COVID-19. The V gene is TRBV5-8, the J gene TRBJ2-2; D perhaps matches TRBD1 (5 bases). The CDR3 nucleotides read TGTGCCAGCAGCTATCCAGGGAACCCATCCACCGGGGAGCTGTTTTTT. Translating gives CASSYPGNPSTGELFF.